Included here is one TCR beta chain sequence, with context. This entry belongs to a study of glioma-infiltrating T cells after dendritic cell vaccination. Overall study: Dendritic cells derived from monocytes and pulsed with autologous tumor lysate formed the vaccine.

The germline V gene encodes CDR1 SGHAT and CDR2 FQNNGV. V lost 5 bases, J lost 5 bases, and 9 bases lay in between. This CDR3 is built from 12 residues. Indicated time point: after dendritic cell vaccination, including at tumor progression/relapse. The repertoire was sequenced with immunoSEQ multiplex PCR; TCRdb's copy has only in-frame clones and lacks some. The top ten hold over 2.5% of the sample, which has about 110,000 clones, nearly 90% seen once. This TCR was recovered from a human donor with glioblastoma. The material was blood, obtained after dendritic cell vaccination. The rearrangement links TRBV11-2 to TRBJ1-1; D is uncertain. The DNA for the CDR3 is TGTGCCAGCAGCCCTCAGGTGACTGAAGCTTTCTTT. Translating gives CASSPQVTEAFF.